What follows is one T cell receptor (beta chain) and its context. Its specific antigen is unknown. One base away there is no much larger clone; base qualities are not given. This record comes from a study of shared clonotypes between healthy human individuals (dated by TCRdb to the early 2020s). For context, the study as a whole: A couple of women and a few men aged 18 to 49 years were included in the cohort. For each donor, CD4 naive and CD4 memory were each run on three plates, CD8 naive on two plates, and CD8 memory on one plate. Blood TCR repertoires of roughly five healthy adults were deeply sequenced to estimate repertoire size and the extent of clonotype sharing between individuals. Leukapheresis yielded between about 0.94 and 10 billion PBMCs per donor. Different laboratories and diverse techniques were used to prepare libraries and sequence TCR repertoires, to increase sequencing depth and limit assay-specific biases. The research as a whole found: Sharing across a few donors was observed for about 5% of naive CD4, less than 4% of naive CD8, 2% to 2.5% of memory CD4, and roughly 0.4% of memory CD8 clonotypes. Sampling was restricted to blood, and TCR repertoires in tissue are likely to differ from TCR repertoires in blood. Larger estimated clonotype richness was generally found for naive subsets than for memory subsets. Clonotypes shared by all four sorted-subset donors showed higher generation probabilities than non-shared clonotypes. The genetic and exposure-history diversity represented was limited by the small number of donors. Rarefaction of sorted-subset datasets indicated incomplete sequencing despite the large sequencing depth. Pairwise subsampling indicated that sequencing depth was expected to affect the degree of clonotype sharing among donors.

The donors were healthy, HIV-negative adults who had no recently reported acute infections or vaccinations. All donors were Caucasian adults living in Nashville, Tennessee, USA. CD4+ T cells were enriched by magnetic negative selection; naive cells were then positively selected on CD45RA, and the negative fraction formed the memory subset. Blood was collected by leukapheresis, and PBMCs were isolated by Ficoll-Histopaque density gradient centrifugation and then cryopreserved in liquid nitrogen vapor phase. Purity and quantity of every magnetically sorted T cell population were checked by analytical flow cytometry. Each sorted fraction had its genomic DNA isolated and then quantified by UV absorbance on a Nanodrop 2000c. Using the deep immunoSEQ assay, multiplex PCR amplified TCR CDR3 regions from genomic DNA. Genomic DNA extracted from each cell subset was distributed evenly over all wells of several immunoSEQ 96-well plates, and each plate served as one replicate. For sorted subsets, approximately 190 ng genomic DNA, equal to some 30,000 T cell genomes, was loaded into each replicate PCR. Purified libraries were measured with a Qubit 3.0 fluorometer, size-checked on a Bioanalyzer 2100, and measured again with the KAPA Library Quantification kit. A separate single-read 150-cycle Illumina NextSeq 550 flow cell was used to sequence each immunoSEQ 96-well plate. Under the source paper's analysis protocol: Because the immunoSEQ output included only junctional sequences and no quality scores, the filtering could not be the same as the filtering used for full-length reads. To assign V/J genes and CDR3, sequences were annotated against IMGT germline references using PyIR, a Python wrapper for IgBLAST v1.9. Reads with weak V/J assignments (E-value above 1e-6), missing CDR3, stop codons, out-of-frame junctions, or ambiguous translated residues were removed. V3J clonotypes were defined as sequences sharing the same inferred V gene, J gene, and CDR3 amino acid sequence. Percentage overlap between repertoires was computed as shared unique clonotypes divided by the size of the smaller repertoire. Richness of each repertoire was evaluated using RTK rarefaction, the Chao1 estimator, and Recon v2.1 estimates of unobserved clonotypes. OLGA was used to compute generation probabilities for all TCRbeta clonotypes that the gDNA method yielded from a few donors. Not all clones reach the TCRdb copy of this immuneACCESS table, which keeps in-frame sequences only. Checked studies attribute under half of the gap to unresolved V genes and leave the rest unexplained. That table is the source of V, J and clone size, and D and trimming were worked out from the DNA. The sample table holds more than 2,000,000 clones, of which more than 80% were seen once. The top ten clones comprise about 0.37% of the sample.

V is reduced by 3 bases and J by 0 bases, leaving a spacing of 11 bases between them. The CDR3 covers 16 residues, taking in both the cysteine and the phenylalanine. Of all the DNA, just the CDR3 is kept, 48 bases in frame from base 1. CDR1 SNHLY and CDR2 FYNNEI were looked up in the germline V gene. The sequencing sample was made of naive CD4+ T cells from PBMCs. The cell subset or site label corresponds to: CD45RA+ positively selected. This receptor chain uses TRBV2 and TRBJ2-2; there is no confident call for the D gene. This clonotype was sampled from a man younger than 35 in good health. Some clones in this sample may be carry-over from other donors' samples. The CDR3 here reads CASSDLVVANTGELFF. The nucleotide sequence is given as TGTGCCAGCAGTGACTTGGTGGTCGCGAACACCGGGGAGCTGTTTTTT.